The rows below give T cell receptor beta chains drawn from one sample of a study of cytomegalovirus exposure and HLA in healthy donors. Generated by immunoSEQ multiplex PCR, the TCRdb table keeps only in-frame clones and is missing some. Among 150,000 to 200,000 clones, around 81% were seen once, and the ten largest hold over 4.5%. The sample consisted of PBMCs. These receptors were taken from a woman between 18 and 30 years old in good health and CMV-seropositive. Both conserved end residues are part of each CDR3. A D gene is named only where the DNA matches it firmly. A row's size may be missing; if present it is once, few, many or a size class.

TRBJ2-5	.	13	.	TRBV4-1	TGCGCCAGCAGCCGACTTACTGGAGAGACCCAGTACTTC	CASSRLTGETQYF
TRBJ2-3	.	12	.	TRBV2	TGTGCCCACGCCCTATCCACAGATACGCAGTATTTT	CAHALSTDTQYF
TRBJ2-5	.	11	.	TRBV18	TGTGCCAGCTCAGCGAGAGAGACCCAGTACTTC	CASSARETQYF
TRBJ2-3	.	12	.	TRBV7-9	TGTGCCAGCAGCCTCCAGTCAGATACGCAGTATTTT	CASSLQSDTQYF
TRBJ2-5	TRBD1	14	.	TRBV27	TGTGCCAGCAGTTTAGGACAGGGATTAGAGACCCAGTACTTC	CASSLGQGLETQYF
TRBJ2-1	TRBD1	14	.	TRBV7-9	TGTGCCAGCAGCGCCCGACAGGGATACAATGAGCAGTTCTTC	CASSARQGYNEQFF
TRBJ1-3	.	15	.	TRBV5-6	TGTGCCAGCAGCCTCACCTGGACTGGCGGAAACACCATATATTTT	CASSLTWTGGNTIYF
TRBJ2-1	TRBD2	17	.	TRBV14	TGTGCCAGCAGCCAAGATGGGTGGGGGGGGGTGATCTATGAGCAGTTCTTC	CASSQDGWGGVIYEQFF
TRBJ1-2	TRBD1	20	once	TRBV5-3	TGTGCCAGAAGCTTGTTGAACGAGGGGACGCGAACAGGGGAGTTATATGGCTACACCTTC	CARSLLNEGTRTGELYGYTF
TRBJ2-3	.	15	once	TRBV19	TGTGCCAGTAGTATGAAACAGGGTGTTGCAGATACGCAGTATTTT	CASSMKQGVADTQYF
TRBJ1-4	.	13	.	TRBV11-2	TGTGCCAGCAGCAGCCAACGGGGTGAAAAACTGTTTTTT	CASSSQRGEKLFF
TRBJ2-7	.	15	.	TRBV6-1	TGTGCCAGCAGTGAAGTGGGGGACACCTCCTACGAGCAGTACTTC	CASSEVGDTSYEQYF
TRBJ1-3	.	16	.	TRBV7-8	TGTGCCAGCAGCTCACACAGGACAGTCTCTGGAAACACCATATATTTT	CASSSHRTVSGNTIYF
TRBJ2-1	.	15	.	TRBV27	TGTGCCAGCAAAGGAGGACAGAGCAGCTACAATGAGCAGTTCTTC	CASKGGQSSYNEQFF
TRBJ1-5	TRBD1	17	.	TRBV18	TGTGCCAGCTCACCCACATTCCCCGGACAGGGGATGCAGCCCCAGCATTTT	CASSPTFPGQGMQPQHF
TRBJ1-6	.	19	.	TRBV13	TGTGCCAGCAGCGCCCCGTCTCACAGGGCTTCGAATTATAATTCACCCCTCCACTTT	CASSAPSHRASNYNSPLHF
TRBJ1-1	.	13	.	TRBV19	TGTGCCAGTAGGGGGGGAGCGGGTACTGAAGCTTTCTTT	CASRGGAGTEAFF
TRBJ2-3	.	17	.	TRBV9	TGTGCCAGCAGCGTAGCTCCGAAGGGGAGACAGGAACCGGCGCAGTATTTT	CASSVAPKGRQEPAQYF
TRBJ2-4	.	13	.	TRBV4-2	TGTGCCAGCAGCCAATTCAGGGCAGGCATTCAGTACTTC	CASSQFRAGIQYF
TRBJ1-1	.	17	.	TRBV5-6	TGTGCCAGCAGCTTGGCCGGGAGGACAGCCGAGAACACTGAAGCTTTCTTT	CASSLAGRTAENTEAFF
TRBJ2-7	TRBD2	15	.	TRBV6-5	TGTGCCAGCAGTCCCTACGGTAGCGGGGGGGCCGGGCAGTACTTC	CASSPYGSGGAGQYF
TRBJ1-2	.	13	.	TRBV5-1	TGCGCCAGCAGCTTGGCAGGGAACTATGGCTACACCTTC	CASSLAGNYGYTF
TRBJ1-1	TRBD1	14	.	TRBV7-9	TGTGCCAGCAGCTCGGGACAGGGAAACACTGAAGCTTTCTTT	CASSSGQGNTEAFF
TRBJ2-7	TRBD1	14	.	TRBV5-4	TGTGCCAGCAGCAGGACAGGGGAGGCCTACGAGCAGTACTTC	CASSRTGEAYEQYF
TRBJ2-1	.	16	.	TRBV28	TGTGCCAGCACATGGGTAGGGGATGAGTCCTACAATGAGCAGTTCTTC	CASTWVGDESYNEQFF
TRBJ1-3	TRBD1	15	.	TRBV15	TGTGCCACCAGCTCCGGGACAGGGTCTGGAAACACCATATATTTT	CATSSGTGSGNTIYF
TRBJ2-1	TRBD2	14	.	TRBV7-9	TGTGCCAGCAGCTTTAGCGGGGGGGGTGATGAGCAGTTCTTC	CASSFSGGGDEQFF
TRBJ1-2	TRBD1	13	.	TRBV12-5	TGTGCTAGTGGTTCCGGGACAGGCTATGGCTACACCTTC	CASGSGTGYGYTF
TRBJ2-1	TRBD2	18	.	TRBV4-2	TGTGCCAGCAGCCAAGTCCGGGGGACTAGCGGGGGGGGTAATGAGCAGTTCTTC	CASSQVRGTSGGGNEQFF